The rows below give T cell receptor beta chains drawn from one sample of a study of T cell responses to AZD1222 COVID-19 vaccine. Profiling relied on immunoSEQ multiplex PCR, and the TCRdb table lists in-frame clones only, not all of them. Altogether fewer than 200,000 clones are present, 90% to 95% being singletons, with the ten largest covering roughly 4.5%. Material: peripheral blood, obtained on day 0 of MenACWY control vaccination. Receptors originate from an adult in good health. Both conserved end residues are part of each CDR3. A D gene is named only where the DNA matches it firmly. Size is stated for part of the rows, as once, few or many counts, or as a class when the clone is expanded.

len	d_gene	abundance	v_gene	j_gene	CDR3nt	CDR3aa
16	-	-	TRBV7-6	TRBJ1-6	TGTGCCAGCAGCCCCTCGACAGGTCCACCCCATTCACCCCTCCACTTT	CASSPSTGPPHSPLHF
17	-	-	TRBV10-2	TRBJ1-4	TGCGCCAGCAGTGAGGGGGGCCAAGCCTCAACTAATGAAAAACTGTTTTTT	CASSEGGQASTNEKLFF
16	-	-	TRBV5-1	TRBJ2-7	TGCGCCAGCAGCTTGTCCGGAATGAGAACCTCCTACGAGCAGTACTTC	CASSLSGMRTSYEQYF
12	-	-	TRBV7-9	TRBJ2-7	TGTGCCAGCAGCTCGGACGTCTACGAGCAGTACTTC	CASSSDVYEQYF
14	TRBD1	-	TRBV7-3	TRBJ2-7	TGTGCCAGCAGTCCCGGACAGGGGAGCCACGAGCAGTACTTC	CASSPGQGSHEQYF
16	-	-	TRBV4-3	TRBJ1-2	TGCGCCAGCAGCCAATTACAAGAACCGGGCAGCTATGGCTACACCTTC	CASSQLQEPGSYGYTF
13	-	-	TRBV25-1	TRBJ1-1	TGTGCCAGCAGTGTAGGGAGGGGCACTGAAGCTTTCTTT	CASSVGRGTEAFF
17	TRBD1	-	TRBV2	TRBJ2-6	TGTGCCAGCAGTGGGGCGGGACAGGCACTTAGGGCCAACGTCCTGACTTTC	CASSGAGQALRANVLTF
13	TRBD1	-	TRBV5-1	TRBJ1-4	TGCGCCAGCAGACCAGGGGGCAGTGAAAAACTGTTTTTT	CASRPGGSEKLFF
15	TRBD1	once	TRBV7-2	TRBJ2-7	TGTGCCAGCAGCTTAGTTTATCCAGGGGGATACGAGCAGTACTTC	CASSLVYPGGYEQYF
16	TRBD1	-	TRBV28	TRBJ2-2	TGTGCCAGCAGTTTACGGCAGGGGGCAGGGACCGGGGAGCTGTTTTTT	CASSLRQGAGTGELFF
17	TRBD1	-	TRBV28	TRBJ1-1	TGTGCCAGCAGTCGTCAAACGGACAGGGGGCGGTACACTGAAGCTTTCTTT	CASSRQTDRGRYTEAFF
14	-	once	TRBV7-8	TRBJ2-1	TGTGCCAGCAGCCCGAGGGGGTCCTACAATGAGCAGTTCTTC	CASSPRGSYNEQFF
14	TRBD1	once	TRBV10-2	TRBJ1-4	TGCGCCAGCAGGGCACAGGGGGGCAATGAAAAACTGTTTTTT	CASRAQGGNEKLFF
17	TRBD1	-	TRBV7-2	TRBJ1-2	TGTGCCAGCAGCTTAGCCCACTTTGGCGGTACAGGGGATGGCTACACCTTC	CASSLAHFGGTGDGYTF
15	-	-	TRBV9	TRBJ2-7	TGTGCCAGCAGCGTAGATGGCAGGTCCCCCTACGAGCAGTACTTC	CASSVDGRSPYEQYF
17	TRBD2	-	TRBV18	TRBJ2-1	TGTGCCAGCTCATCCGGGACTAGCGGGAGAGGTGACAATGAGCAGTTCTTC	CASSSGTSGRGDNEQFF
17	-	-	TRBV5-1	TRBJ2-1	TGCGCCAGCAGCCGCAGGTTGGATTCCCTCTCCTACAATGAGCAGTTCTTC	CASSRRLDSLSYNEQFF
14	-	-	TRBV5-1	TRBJ2-5	TGCGCCAGCAGCCGGGACACTACTCAGGAGACCCAGTACTTC	CASSRDTTQETQYF